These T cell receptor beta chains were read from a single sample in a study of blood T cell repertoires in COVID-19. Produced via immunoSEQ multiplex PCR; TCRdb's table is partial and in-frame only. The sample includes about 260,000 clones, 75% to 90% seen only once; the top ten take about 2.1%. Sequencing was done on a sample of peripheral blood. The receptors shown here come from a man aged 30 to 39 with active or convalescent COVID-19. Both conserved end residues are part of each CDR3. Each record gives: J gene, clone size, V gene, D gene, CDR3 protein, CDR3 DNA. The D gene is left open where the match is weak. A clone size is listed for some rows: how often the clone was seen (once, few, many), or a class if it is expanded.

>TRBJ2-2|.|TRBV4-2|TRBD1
CASSEGTGASGELFF
TGTGCCAGCAGCGAAGGGACAGGGGCTAGCGGGGAGCTGTTTTTT
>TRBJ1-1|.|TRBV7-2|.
CASRFGRGRYEAFF
TGTGCCAGCCGATTCGGGAGAGGACGGTATGAAGCTTTCTTT
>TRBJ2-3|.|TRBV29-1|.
CSVPGREAADTQYF
TGCAGCGTTCCGGGTAGGGAGGCCGCAGATACGCAGTATTTT
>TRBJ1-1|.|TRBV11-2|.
CASRLGGVNTEAFF
TGTGCCAGCAGGTTAGGGGGGGTGAACACTGAAGCTTTCTTT
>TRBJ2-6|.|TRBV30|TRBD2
CAWDTGTSLTPGANVLTF
TGTGCCTGGGATACCGGGACTAGTCTAACTCCTGGGGCCAACGTCCTGACTTTC
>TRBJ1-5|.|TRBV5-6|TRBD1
CASSPRGTGHQPQHF
TGTGCCAGCAGTCCGAGAGGGACAGGCCATCAGCCCCAGCATTTT
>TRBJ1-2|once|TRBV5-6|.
CASSLALSWKGGRGYGYTF
TGTGCCAGCAGCTTGGCTTTATCTTGGAAGGGAGGTAGAGGTTATGGCTACACCTTC
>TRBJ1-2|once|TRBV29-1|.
CSADSVNYGYTF
TGCAGCGCCGACTCGGTGAACTATGGCTACACCTTC
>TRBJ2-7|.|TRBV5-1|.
CASSLGTDLYEQYF
TGCGCCAGCAGCTTGGGGACAGACCTCTACGAGCAGTACTTC
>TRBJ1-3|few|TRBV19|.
CASKVGQPGSGNTIYF
TGTGCCAGTAAGGTGGGGCAGCCTGGATCTGGAAACACCATATATTTT
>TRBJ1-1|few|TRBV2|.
CASSGSGTPGTEAFF
TGTGCCAGCAGTGGGTCCGGGACACCCGGGACTGAAGCTTTCTTT
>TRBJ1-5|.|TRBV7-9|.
CAGGGGPVISNQPQHF
TGTGCCGGCGGGGGGGGCCCCGTAATTAGCAATCAGCCCCAGCATTTT
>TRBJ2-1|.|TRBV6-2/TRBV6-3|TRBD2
CASSGASGDYNEQFF
TGTGCCAGCAGTGGGGCTAGCGGGGACTACAATGAGCAGTTCTTC
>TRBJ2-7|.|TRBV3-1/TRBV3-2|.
CASSFGRDYEQYF
TGTGCCAGCAGCTTCGGACGGGACTACGAGCAGTACTTC
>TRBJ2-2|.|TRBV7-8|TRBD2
CASSLVRGGTGELFF
TGTGCCAGCAGCTTAGTCCGGGGGGGCACCGGGGAGCTGTTTTTT
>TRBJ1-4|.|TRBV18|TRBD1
CASSQNRGATNEKLFF
TGTGCCAGCTCACAGAACAGGGGAGCAACTAATGAAAAACTGTTTTTT
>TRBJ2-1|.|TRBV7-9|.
CASIQAAYNEQFF
TGTGCCAGCATTCAGGCAGCCTACAATGAGCAGTTCTTC
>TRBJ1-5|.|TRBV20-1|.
CSASGMRSGSQHF
TGCAGTGCTAGTGGAATGCGATCCGGGTCCCAGCATTTT
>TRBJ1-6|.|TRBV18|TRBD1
CASSLTVWGTGPSPLHF
TGTGCCAGCTCACTAACGGTATGGGGGACAGGGCCTTCACCCCTCCACTTT
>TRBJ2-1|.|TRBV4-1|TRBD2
CASSPGLAQIYNEQFF
TGCGCCAGCAGCCCGGGACTAGCCCAGATCTACAATGAGCAGTTCTTC
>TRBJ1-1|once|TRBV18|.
CASSPPAQEGTEAFF
TGTGCCAGCTCACCACCGGCTCAGGAGGGCACTGAAGCTTTCTTT
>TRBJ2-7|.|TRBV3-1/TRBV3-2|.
CASSRGGVFSYEQYF
TGTGCCAGCAGCCGCGGAGGGGTATTCTCCTACGAGCAGTACTTC
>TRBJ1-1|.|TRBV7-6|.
CASSYTGITEAFF
TGTGCCAGCAGCTACACAGGGATCACTGAAGCTTTCTTT
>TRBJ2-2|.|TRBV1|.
CTSSQVREQDTGELFF
TGCACCAGCAGCCAAGTCCGGGAACAAGACACCGGGGAGCTGTTTTTT
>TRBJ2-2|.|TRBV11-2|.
CASSRGWGPNTGELFF
TGTGCCAGCAGCCGGGGGTGGGGCCCGAACACCGGGGAGCTGTTTTTT
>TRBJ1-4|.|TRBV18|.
CASSPGPRGNEKLFF
TGTGCCAGCTCACCGGGCCCCAGGGGTAATGAAAAACTGTTTTTT
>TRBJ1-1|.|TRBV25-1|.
CASSENTGPYTEAFF
TGTGCCAGCAGTGAAAATACAGGGCCGTACACTGAAGCTTTCTTT
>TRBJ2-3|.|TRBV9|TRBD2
CASSVRRRGGLDTQYF
TGTGCCAGCAGCGTAAGGAGACGGGGGGGCCTTGATACGCAGTATTTT
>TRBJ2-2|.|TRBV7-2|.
CANQQELTGELFF
TGTGCCAACCAACAGGAGCTCACCGGGGAGCTGTTTTTT
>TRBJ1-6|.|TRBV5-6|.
CASSLSGDYNSPLHF
TGTGCCAGCAGCTTGTCGGGGGACTATAATTCACCCCTCCACTTT
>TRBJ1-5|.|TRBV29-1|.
CSVGQGGEGNQPQHF
TGCAGCGTTGGGCAGGGTGGCGAGGGCAATCAGCCCCAGCATTTT
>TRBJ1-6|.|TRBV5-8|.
CASSRPWGEVNSPLHF
TGTGCCAGCAGCCGGCCGTGGGGCGAAGTTAATTCACCCCTCCACTTT
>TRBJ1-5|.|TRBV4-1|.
CASSQSDFSNQPQHF
TGCGCCAGCAGCCAATCAGACTTCAGCAATCAGCCCCAGCATTTT
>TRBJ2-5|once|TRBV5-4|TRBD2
CASSPGTSGAGETQYF
TGTGCCAGCAGCCCCGGGACTAGCGGGGCCGGAGAGACCCAGTACTTC
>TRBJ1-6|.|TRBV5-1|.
CASSLGISDIFSPLHF
TGCGCCAGCAGCTTGGGTATCTCGGACATCTTTTCACCCCTCCACTTT
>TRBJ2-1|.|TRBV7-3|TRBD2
CASSLSGGDNEQFF
TGTGCCAGCAGCTTAAGCGGGGGGGACAATGAGCAGTTCTTC
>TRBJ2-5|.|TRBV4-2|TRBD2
CASSQDPLAGALQETQYF
TGTGCCAGCAGCCAAGATCCACTAGCGGGGGCACTACAAGAGACCCAGTACTTC
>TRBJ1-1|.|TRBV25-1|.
CASRALQSEAFF
TGTGCCAGCAGGGCCCTCCAGTCTGAAGCTTTCTTT
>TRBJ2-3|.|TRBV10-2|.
CASSAGRASDSTDTQYF
TGCGCCAGCAGTGCGGGAAGGGCTAGCGATAGCACAGATACGCAGTATTTT
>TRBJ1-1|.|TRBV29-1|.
CSTDKRGAEAFF
TGCAGCACGGACAAGCGCGGGGCTGAAGCTTTCTTT
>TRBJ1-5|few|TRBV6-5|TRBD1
CASRRDRDGNQPQHF
TGTGCCAGCAGACGCGACAGGGATGGAAATCAGCCCCAGCATTTT
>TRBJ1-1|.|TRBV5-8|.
CASSLDGRFTEAFF
TGTGCCAGCAGCTTGGACGGGAGGTTCACTGAAGCTTTCTTT
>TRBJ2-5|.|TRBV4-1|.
CASSSGGVPETQYF
TGCGCCAGCAGCTCCGGCGGGGTTCCAGAGACCCAGTACTTC
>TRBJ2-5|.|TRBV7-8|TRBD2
CASSLIVPGLLAGIETQYF
TGTGCCAGCAGCTTAATCGTACCAGGGCTCCTAGCGGGGATAGAGACCCAGTACTTC
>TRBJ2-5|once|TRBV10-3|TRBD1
CAISESDREETQYF
TGTGCCATCAGTGAGTCCGACAGGGAAGAGACCCAGTACTTC
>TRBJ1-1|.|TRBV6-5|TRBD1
CASSSDRVGKTEAFF
TGTGCCAGCAGCTCCGACAGGGTAGGGAAGACTGAAGCTTTCTTT
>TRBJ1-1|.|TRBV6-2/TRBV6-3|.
CASSHYAAGFSGAFF
TGTGCCAGCAGTCACTACGCCGCAGGGTTTTCAGGAGCTTTCTTT
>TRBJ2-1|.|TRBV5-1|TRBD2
CASSFTTSGGGEQFF
TGCGCCAGCAGCTTTACGACTAGCGGGGGAGGTGAGCAGTTCTTC
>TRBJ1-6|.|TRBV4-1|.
CASSQEWGEGATWSPLHF
TGCGCCAGCAGCCAAGAATGGGGCGAAGGGGCGACCTGGTCACCCCTCCACTTT
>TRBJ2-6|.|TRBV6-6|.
CASRLKTGTGANVLTF
TGTGCCAGCAGACTAAAAACAGGGACGGGGGCCAACGTCCTGACTTTC
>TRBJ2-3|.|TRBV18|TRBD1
CASSPRQGLSTDTQYF
TGTGCCAGCTCACCGAGACAGGGGTTGAGCACAGATACGCAGTATTTT
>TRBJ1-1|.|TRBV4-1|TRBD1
CASSQMTGMNTEAFF
TGCGCCAGCAGCCAAATGACAGGGATGAACACTGAAGCTTTCTTT
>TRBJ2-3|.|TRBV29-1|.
CSAMTTSRTDTQYF
TGCAGCGCCATGACAACTTCCCGCACAGATACGCAGTATTTT
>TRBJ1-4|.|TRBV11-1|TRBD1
CASSLEAGGQEKLFF
TGTGCCAGCAGCTTAGAAGCAGGGGGCCAAGAAAAACTGTTTTTT
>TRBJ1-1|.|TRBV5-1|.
CASSLGHQNTEAFF
TGCGCCAGCAGCTTGGGACACCAGAACACTGAAGCTTTCTTT
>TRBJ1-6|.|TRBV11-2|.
CASSARGDSPLHF
TGTGCCAGCAGCGCTCGGGGGGATTCACCCCTCCACTTT
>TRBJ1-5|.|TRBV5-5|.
CASSSGTFNQPQHF
TGTGCCAGCAGCTCCGGGACATTCAATCAGCCCCAGCATTTT
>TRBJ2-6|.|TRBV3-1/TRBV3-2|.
CASSQDLSGSGANVLTF
TGTGCCAGCAGCCAAGATTTATCGGGATCCGGGGCCAACGTCCTGACTTTC
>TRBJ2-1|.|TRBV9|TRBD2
CASSGLGRGAYNEQFF
TGTGCCAGCAGCGGACTCGGGCGGGGGGCCTACAATGAGCAGTTCTTC
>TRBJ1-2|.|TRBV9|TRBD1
CASSGDRVVNYGYTF
TGTGCCAGCAGCGGGGACAGGGTGGTGAACTATGGCTACACCTTC